This is a list of T cell receptor beta chains from one sample in a study of blood T cell repertoires in COVID-19. Some clones are missing from TCRdb's copy, which holds only in-frame ones; the method was immunoSEQ multiplex PCR. Of around 230,000 clones listed, 85% to 90% are singletons. Sequencing used peripheral blood. All receptors come from a man over 45 with COVID-19, enrolled during active disease. Each CDR3 is given with its conserved first and last residue. The order of the fields is D gene, J gene, clone size, V gene, CDR3 DNA, CDR3 protein. D genes are given only for firm matches. A row's size may be missing; if present it is once, few, many or a size class.

>-|TRBJ1-2|-|TRBV11-2
TGTGCCAGCAGCAGCCGACAGTTAAGCTACACCTTC
CASSSRQLSYTF
>TRBD1|TRBJ1-1|-|TRBV10-3
TGTGCCATCCGACAGGGAATAACTGAAGCTTTCTTT
CAIRQGITEAFF
>-|TRBJ1-1|-|TRBV12-3/TRBV12-4
TGTGCCAGCACCAATAGGAGGGAGGCTGGAGCTTTCTTT
CASTNRREAGAFF
>TRBD1|TRBJ1-2|few|TRBV11-2
TGTGCCAGCAGTGGGACAGGGGGCTCGCTCGGTGGCTACACCTTC
CASSGTGGSLGGYTF
>-|TRBJ1-3|-|TRBV19
TGTGCCAGTACCACGGACAGCTTCTCTGGAAACACCATATATTTT
CASTTDSFSGNTIYF
>-|TRBJ1-6|few|TRBV4-3
TGCGCCAGCAGCCAAGACAGGGGCGGCAATTCACCCCTCCACTTT
CASSQDRGGNSPLHF
>TRBD1|TRBJ2-7|-|TRBV28
TGTGCCAGCAGAAGTACAGGGGCCTACGAGCAGTACTTC
CASRSTGAYEQYF
>-|TRBJ1-4|-|TRBV5-1
TGCGCCAGCAGCTCAACATCTGGCTTCGAAAAACTGTTTTTT
CASSSTSGFEKLFF
>-|TRBJ1-5|-|TRBV19
TGTGCCAGTAGTATGCCGATACGAGGAAATCAGCCCCAGCATTTT
CASSMPIRGNQPQHF
>TRBD1|TRBJ2-6|-|TRBV11-2
TGTGCCAGCAGCTTAGAAGCCGGGACAGGGCTCTCTGGGGCCAACGTCCTGACTTTC
CASSLEAGTGLSGANVLTF
>TRBD1|TRBJ2-1|-|TRBV7-9
TGTGCGTCACGGGACAGGGGTGACAATGAGCAGTTCTTC
CASRDRGDNEQFF
>-|TRBJ1-1|-|TRBV9
TGTGCCAGCAGCGTAGTGTCAGGCCTAAACACTGAAGCTTTCTTT
CASSVVSGLNTEAFF
>-|TRBJ1-2|-|TRBV7-8
TGTGCCAGCAGCTTAGGCTCAGGGAACTATGGCTACACCTTC
CASSLGSGNYGYTF
>TRBD2|TRBJ2-2|few|TRBV2
TGTGCCAGCAGTCCCCTGGCGGGAGGGCCCGGGGAGCTGTTTTTT
CASSPLAGGPGELFF
>-|TRBJ1-5|-|TRBV27
TGTGCCAGCAGTTTAAAGGGGGTTGCCGGCTACTTCAATCAGCCCCAGCATTTT
CASSLKGVAGYFNQPQHF
>TRBD1|TRBJ2-5|-|TRBV7-9
TGTGCCAGCAGCCCGCACCAGGGGGCTGGGGAGACCCAGTACTTC
CASSPHQGAGETQYF
>TRBD1|TRBJ1-2|-|TRBV4-1
TGCGCCAGCAGCCCAGGACAGGGGGGAGGCGGGGGCTACACCTTC
CASSPGQGGGGGYTF
>TRBD1|TRBJ1-1|-|TRBV5-1
TGCGCCAGCAGCGGGGGACAGGGAAGTACTGAAGCTTTCTTT
CASSGGQGSTEAFF
>TRBD2|TRBJ2-3|-|TRBV7-3
TGTGCCAGCAGCCCCTCTGTAGCGGGGGGAGATACGCAGTATTTT
CASSPSVAGGDTQYF
>-|TRBJ2-5|once|TRBV5-4
TGTGCCAGCAGCTTGAACCGGGACACGCATACCCAGTACTTC
CASSLNRDTHTQYF
>-|TRBJ1-1|-|TRBV19
TGTGCCAGTAGTCGAACGGGTCCTGAAGCTTTCTTT
CASSRTGPEAFF
>TRBD1|TRBJ1-4|-|TRBV18
TGTGCCAGCTCACCACCACCAGGGGGTGGTGAAAAACTGTTTTTT
CASSPPPGGGEKLFF
>TRBD1|TRBJ2-7|few|TRBV29-1
TGCAGCGTCGAATTACAGGGGAGCTACGAGCAGTACTTC
CSVELQGSYEQYF
>TRBD1|TRBJ1-2|-|TRBV19
TGTGCCAGTAGTCCCCGGACAGGGGGCGTCGACTATGGCTACACCTTC
CASSPRTGGVDYGYTF
>-|TRBJ1-2|-|TRBV29-1
TGCAGCGTTGAAGAGGTGGGGGCTTCTGGCTACACCTTC
CSVEEVGASGYTF
>-|TRBJ1-2|few|TRBV30
TGTGCCTGGAGTGTCAGTGGGTCTAACTATGGCCTAACCTTC
CAWSVSGSNYGLTF
>TRBD1|TRBJ1-1|-|TRBV5-1
TGCGCCAGCAGCAAAGGGACAGAGTTTTGGAACACTGAAGCTTTCTTT
CASSKGTEFWNTEAFF
>-|TRBJ1-5|-|TRBV10-3
TGTGCCATCAGTGACCAGGCCGGTAGCAATCAGCCCCAGCATTTT
CAISDQAGSNQPQHF
>-|TRBJ2-1|-|TRBV13
TGTGCCAGCAGCTTAGGCGGCGGGACCACCTACAATGAGCAGTTCTTC
CASSLGGGTTYNEQFF
>-|TRBJ2-1|-|TRBV24-1
TGTGCCACCGTTGACAGAATTTACAATGAGCAGTTCTTC
CATVDRIYNEQFF
>-|TRBJ1-2|-|TRBV6-2/TRBV6-3
TGTGCCAGCAGTTACCCCCCGGGACAACCTCATGGCTACACCTTC
CASSYPPGQPHGYTF
>-|TRBJ1-6|-|TRBV5-6
TGTGCCAGCAGCCAACAGTCCCATTCACCCCTCCACTTT
CASSQQSHSPLHF
>TRBD2|TRBJ2-2|-|TRBV28
TGTGCCAGCAGTTCCCCGGCGGGGGACACCGGGGAGCTGTTTTTT
CASSSPAGDTGELFF
>TRBD1|TRBJ1-3|-|TRBV27
TGTGCCAGCAGTAGACAGGGTTATCCTGGAAACACCATATATTTT
CASSRQGYPGNTIYF